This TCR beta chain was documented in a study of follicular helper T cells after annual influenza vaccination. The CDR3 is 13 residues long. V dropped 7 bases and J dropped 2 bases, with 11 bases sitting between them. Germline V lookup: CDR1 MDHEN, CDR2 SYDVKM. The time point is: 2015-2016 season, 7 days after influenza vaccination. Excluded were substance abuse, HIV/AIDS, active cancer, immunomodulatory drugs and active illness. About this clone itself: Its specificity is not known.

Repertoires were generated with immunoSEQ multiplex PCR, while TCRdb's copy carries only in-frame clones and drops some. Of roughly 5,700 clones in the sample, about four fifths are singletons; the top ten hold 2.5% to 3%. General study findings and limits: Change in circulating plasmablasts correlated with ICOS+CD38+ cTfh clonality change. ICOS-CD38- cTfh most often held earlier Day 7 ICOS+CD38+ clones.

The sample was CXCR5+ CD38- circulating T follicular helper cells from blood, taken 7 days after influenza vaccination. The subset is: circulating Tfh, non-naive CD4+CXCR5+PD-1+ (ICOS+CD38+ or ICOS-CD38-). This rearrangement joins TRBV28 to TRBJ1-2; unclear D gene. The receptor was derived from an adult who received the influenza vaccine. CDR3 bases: TGTGCCAGCACCGAGGCGGGGAACTATGGCTACACCTTC. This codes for CASTEAGNYGYTF.